These 7 T cell receptor beta chains were all obtained from the same sample, sequenced in a study of blood T cell repertoires in COVID-19. The data were produced by immunoSEQ multiplex PCR, yet TCRdb's version contains in-frame clones alone and is incomplete. This table has roughly 300,000 clones, 80% to 95% appearing once. Sequencing input: PBMCs or T cells enriched from blood (not recorded which). Receptor source: a woman younger than 45 who had recovered from COVID-19.

This clone has just a few counts. The chain carries TRBV19 and TRBJ1-1; 7 bases line up with TRBD1. After removal of 6 bases from V and 0 bases from J, the junction contained 4 bases not matched to a gene. CDR3 length: 14 amino acids. Germline CDR1 reads LNHDA; CDR2 reads SQIVND (reference sequence). The chain's CDR3 is CASRRQGVNTEAFF. In DNA, the CDR3 is TGTGCCAGTAGACGACAGGGCGTGAACACTGAAGCTTTCTTT.

The rearrangement links TRBV5-4 to TRBJ2-2; weak D call: TRBD2 (6 bases). Trimming removed 5 bases at V and 1 base at J, with 18 bases between. The CDR3 length is 17 residues. The germline gives CDR1 SGHNT, CDR2 YYREEE (reference sequence). CDR3 protein: CASRVHRDSLNTGELFF. The DNA for the CDR3 is TGTGCCAGCAGGGTTCACCGGGACTCGCTGAACACCGGGGAGCTGTTTTTT.

The CDR3 sequence is CASSFQQGQDHPNPYSRYGYTF. The CDR3 DNA follows: TGTGCCAGCAGCTTCCAACAGGGACAGGATCATCCCAACCCTTACTCCCGCTATGGCTACACCTTC. The chain uses TRBV21-1 and TRBJ1-2; TRBD1 is the table's D call, not checked against the DNA. TRBV21-1 is a listed pseudogene. CDR3 length: 22 residues.

The genes are TRBV9 and TRBJ2-3; 11 positions agree with TRBD2. The CDR3 loop spans 19 amino acids. J gave up 5 bases and V 4 bases, and 18 bases lay outside the gene matches. CDR1 and CDR2 from the germline V gene are SGDLS and YYNGEE. In DNA form, the CDR3 reads TGTGCCAGCAGCCCTCCGATACCGACTAGCGGGATATATCGAGATACGCAGTATTTT. This translates into CASSPPIPTSGIYRDTQYF.

This clone came up a few times. Other DNA variants within this sample encode the same CDR3. This sequence joins TRBV18 and TRBJ2-1, with TRBD1 matching 9 bases. This CDR3 region has 16 residues. CDR1 is KGHSH, CDR2 LQKENI, per germline. V shed 0 bases, J shed 3 bases, and the junction held 3 bases outside the gene matches. The CDR3 loop reads CASSPPRDRVYNEQFF. The CDR3 DNA reads TGTGCCAGCTCACCACCCCGGGACAGGGTCTACAATGAGCAGTTCTTC.

The chain employs TRBV7-2 and TRBJ1-5; 11 bases match TRBD1. This CDR3 region has 15 residues. Germline V gene lookup returns CDR1 SGHTA and CDR2 FQGNSA. J lost 5 bases, V lost 4 bases, and 4 bases had no gene match. CDR3 protein: CASSWDRGVDQPQHF. Written as DNA, the CDR3 is TGTGCCAGCAGCTGGGACAGGGGGGTAGATCAGCCCCAGCATTTT.

The V call is TRBV9, the J call TRBJ2-1, with TRBD2 matching 10 bases. The junction had 17 bases not matched to a gene; V was cut back by 3 bases and J by 5 bases. The CDR3 runs to 19 residues. From germline, CDR1 is SGDLS and CDR2 YYNGEE. CDR3 amino acids: CASSGTTRLLAGADNEQFF. The CDR3 DNA is TGTGCCAGCAGCGGGACTACCAGGCTCCTAGCGGGGGCCGACAATGAGCAGTTCTTC. The entire variable domain, with the rest obtained from reference TRBV9 and TRBJ2-1, is as follows: DSGVTQTPKHLITATGQRVTLRCSPRSGDLSVYWYQQSLDQGLQFLIQYYNGEERAKGNILERFSAQQFPDLHSELNLSSLELGDSALYFCASSGTTRLLAGADNEQFFGPGTRLTVL.